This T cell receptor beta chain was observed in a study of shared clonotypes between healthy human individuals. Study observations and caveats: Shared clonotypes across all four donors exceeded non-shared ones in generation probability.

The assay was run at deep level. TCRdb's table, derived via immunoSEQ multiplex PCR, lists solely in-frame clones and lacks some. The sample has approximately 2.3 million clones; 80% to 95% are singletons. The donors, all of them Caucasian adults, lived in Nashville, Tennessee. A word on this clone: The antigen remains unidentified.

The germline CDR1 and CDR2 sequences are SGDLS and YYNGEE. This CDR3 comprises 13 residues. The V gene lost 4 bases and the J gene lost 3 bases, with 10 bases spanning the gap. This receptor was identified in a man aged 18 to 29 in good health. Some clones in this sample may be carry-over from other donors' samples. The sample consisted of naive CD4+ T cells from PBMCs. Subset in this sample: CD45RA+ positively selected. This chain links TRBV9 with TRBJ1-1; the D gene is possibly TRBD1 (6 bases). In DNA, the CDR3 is TGTGCCAGCAGCCAAACAGGGCACACTGAAGCTTTCTTT. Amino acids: CASSQTGHTEAFF.